The 9 T cell receptor beta chains below were found in one sample sequenced in a study of blood T cell repertoires in COVID-19 (dated by TCRdb to the early 2020s). The method behind the library was the immunoSEQ multiplex PCR assay. Imported from immuneACCESS, the table was reduced by TCRdb to in-frame sequences with V and J called. These copies leave out some clones; in studies compared against another copy, an unresolved V gene accounts for under half, and the cause of the remainder is not known. This sample holds roughly 47,000 clones; approximately 85% were observed only once. The ten largest clones take up around 30% of the sample. Sequencing was done on a sample of peripheral blood. These receptors were obtained from an elderly woman with COVID-19, enrolled during active disease.

The chain has TRBV6-5 and TRBJ2-1, with D possibly matching TRBD2 (6 bases). Germline CDR1 is MNHEY and CDR2 is SVGAGI. The CDR3 runs to 14 residues. The germline V and J ends were trimmed by 2 bases and 6 bases, with 11 bases remaining between them. CDR3 nucleotide sequence: TGTGCCAGCAGTTACGGGAGGTCGACCAATGAGCAGTTCTTC. It encodes CASSYGRSTNEQFF.

The V call is TRBV3-1 (or the pseudogene TRBV3-2), the J call TRBJ2-1; 12 bases fit TRBD2. V was pared by 4 bases and J by 7 bases, with 5 bases of the junction left unmatched. The CDR3 has 15 amino acids. Per germline, CDR1 LGHDT and CDR2 YNNKEL (reference sequence). The CDR3 bases are TGTGCCAGCAGCCTGACTAGCGGGAGTACGAATGAGCAGTTCTTC. It codes for CASSLTSGSTNEQFF.

This chain uses TRBV7-8 with TRBJ2-3; D is ambiguous. The CDR3 extends over 15 amino acids. CDR1 is SGHVS and CDR2 is FQNEAQ in the germline V gene. V was clipped by 4 bases and J by 2 bases, with 13 bases between them. CDR3 bases: TGTGCCAGCAGCTCTTCCCCCAAGCTCACAGATACGCAGTATTTT. This translates into CASSSSPKLTDTQYF.

With respect to this clone: This CDR3 is also generated by other DNA sequences in the sample. The chain carries TRBV5-1 and TRBJ1-1, with unresolved D. V was clipped by 0 bases and J by 1 base, with 4 bases between them. The germline gives CDR1 SGHRS, CDR2 YFSETQ. This CDR3 has 13 residues. CDR3 protein: CASSLDRNTEAFF. The CDR3 coding sequence is TGCGCCAGCAGCTTGGACAGGAACACTGAAGCTTTCTTT.

This sequence joins TRBV18 and TRBJ2-7, with no clear D. V was clipped by 6 bases and J by 2 bases, with 17 bases between them. The CDR3 contains 15 residues. Germline-derived CDR1 and CDR2 are KGHSH and LQKENI. CDR3 region: CASSPPAGLTYEQYF. The CDR3 nucleotides are TGTGCCAGCTCGCCCCCGGCAGGCCTCACCTACGAGCAGTACTTC.

The chain joins TRBV6-6 to TRBJ1-3; D is perhaps TRBD1 (6 bases). Trimming took off 0 bases at V and 0 bases at J, with 9 bases between the two ends. There are 16 residues in the CDR3. CDR1 is MNHNY and CDR2 is SVGAGI in the germline V gene (reference sequence). The CDR3 sequence is CASSYSGALSGNTIYF. DNA of the CDR3: TGTGCCAGCAGTTACTCGGGGGCCCTCTCTGGAAACACCATATATTTT.

The rearrangement joins TRBV3-1 (or the pseudogene TRBV3-2) to TRBJ2-2; D remains ambiguous. Looked up from germline, CDR1 is LGHDT and CDR2 is YNNKEL (reference sequence). The CDR3 covers 15 residues. Trimming removed 4 bases at V and 1 base at J, with 10 bases between. For the CDR3, the DNA is TGTGCCAGCAGCCTCCTTAGCCGGAACACCGGGGAGCTGTTTTTT. This encodes CASSLLSRNTGELFF.

J is TRBJ2-5 and V is TRBV2, with 9 bases lining up with TRBD1. J lost 3 bases, V lost 6 bases, and 5 bases had no gene match. The CDR3 has 14 amino acids. The germline V gene encodes CDR1 SNHLY and CDR2 FYNNEI. The CDR3 spells CASRDRTGEETQYF. The CDR3 nucleotides are TGTGCCAGCAGGGATAGGACAGGGGAAGAGACCCAGTACTTC.

The gene calls are TRBV3-1 (or the pseudogene TRBV3-2) and TRBJ2-5; 7 bases agree with TRBD2. The CDR3 runs 16 residues. Germline CDR1 is LGHDT and CDR2 is YNNKEL (reference sequence). V was clipped by 4 bases and J by 0 bases; unmatched bases: 8. The CDR3 spells CASSLPTSSYQETQYF. CDR3 sequence (DNA): TGTGCCAGCAGCCTACCGACTAGCAGTTACCAAGAGACCCAGTACTTC.